The 30 T cell receptor beta chains below all came from one sample that was sequenced in a study of T cells after yellow fever vaccination. TCRdb independently ran MiXCR on the 5' RACE reads; one entry per CDR3 protein. The sample contains some 500,000 distinct CDR3 sequences, roughly 13% of which appear only once. The sequencing here drew on PBMCs, taken on the day of the yellow fever booster vaccination. These receptors came from a man aged 30 to 45 who received the YFV17D yellow fever vaccine.

This chain links TRBV19 with TRBJ2-7; D unclear. The CDR3 contains 14 residues. Between the trimmed V and J ends, which lost 10 bases and 5 bases, there was a span of 21 bases. Germline loops: CDR1 LNHDA, CDR2 SQIVND (reference sequence). This CDR3 reads CAKSGYPQSHEQYF. The CDR3 coding sequence is TGTGCCAAATCGGGCTATCCCCAGAGCCACGAGCAGTACTTC.

The table lists this clonotype with a few counts. V and J are TRBV5-1 and TRBJ2-5, with 10 bases lining up with TRBD2. Germline V CDR1 and CDR2: SGHRS, YFSETQ. The CDR3 sequence is 15 residues long. Unmatched junction bases numbered 7, after V lost 5 bases and J lost 3 bases. CDR3 residues: CASSLAGVSEETQYF. The CDR3 DNA reads as TGCGCCAGCAGTCTAGCGGGAGTTAGCGAAGAGACCCAGTACTTC.

This clonotype was recorded a few times. The V gene is TRBV9, the J gene TRBJ1-6; D unclear. Germline V gene lookup returns CDR1 SGDLS and CDR2 YYNGEE. V gave up 0 bases and J gave up 0 bases, with 7 bases separating them. The CDR3 sequence is 16 residues long. CDR3 residues: CASSVGSDSYNSPLHF. The DNA of the CDR3 is TGTGCCAGCAGCGTAGGATCGGACTCCTATAATTCACCCCTCCACTTT.

The CDR3 loop is CASSFLPHGTNNEQFF. CDR3 in DNA: TGTGCCAGCAGTTTTTTACCCCACGGGACAAACAATGAGCAGTTCTTC. The chain combines TRBV27 with TRBJ2-1; a weak D match, TRBD1 (6 bases). The CDR3 has 16 amino acids. The ends were cut back, 3 bases at V and 5 bases at J, with 17 bases in the middle. Germline CDR1 and CDR2: MNHEY and SMNVEV (reference sequence).

CDR3 in DNA: TGCGCCAGCCACGACAGCGGCGGGTACGAGCAGTACTTC. Its protein product is CASHDSGGYEQYF. The V gene is TRBV5-1, the J gene TRBJ2-7; D tentatively reads TRBD1 or TRBD2 (5 bases each). The ends were cut back, 7 bases at V and 4 bases at J, with 15 bases in the middle. The germline V gene encodes CDR1 SGHRS and CDR2 YFSETQ. The CDR3 has 13 residues.

This clonotype was seen many times. V usage is TRBV28 and J usage is TRBJ2-3, with 8 bases lining up with TRBD2. This CDR3 has 15 amino acids. Germline V gene lookup returns CDR1 MDHEN and CDR2 SYDVKM. Trimming removed 6 bases from V and 3 bases from J; junction bases left unmatched: 8. The CDR3 nucleotides are TGTGCCAGCAGCCCCGGGGGGGCGCTGACAGATACGCAGTATTTT. Translation: CASSPGGALTDTQYF.

This chain uses TRBV12-3 or TRBV12-4 with TRBJ2-2; tentatively, D is TRBD2 (7 bases). The V gene lost 7 bases and the J gene lost 4 bases, with 22 bases spanning the gap. The CDR3 spans 17 residues. CDR3 in amino acids: CASTTAGGGVGTGELFF. CDR3 in DNA: TGTGCCAGCACGACGGCCGGCGGGGGCGTCGGCACCGGGGAGCTGTTTTTT.

The chain uses TRBV5-6 and TRBJ2-7; the match to TRBD1 covers 10 bases. Per germline, CDR1 SGHDT and CDR2 YYEEEE. J gave up 5 bases and V 2 bases, and 7 bases lay outside the gene matches. The CDR3 length is 15 residues. The CDR3 DNA reads as TGTGCCAGCAGCTTTTCCGGGACAGGGGTCCACGAGCAGTACTTC. This codes for CASSFSGTGVHEQYF.

The genes are TRBV15 and TRBJ2-5; no clear D gene. In germline, CDR1 is LNHNV, CDR2 YYDKDF (reference sequence). CDR3 length: 11 amino acids. V was clipped by 5 bases and J by 5 bases, with 6 bases between them. The CDR3, as DNA: TGTGCCACCAGCGTCCTGGAGACCCAGTACTTC. As protein: CATSVLETQYF. The entire variable domain, with the rest obtained from reference TRBV15 and TRBJ2-5, is as follows: DAMVIQNPRYQVTQFGKPVTLSCSQTLNHNVMYWYQQKSSQAPKLLFHYYDKDFNNEADTPDNFQSRRPNTSFCFLDIRSPGLGDTAMYLCATSVLETQYFGPGTRLLVL.

This clonotype was observed a handful of times. The chain is built from TRBV6-1 and TRBJ2-7; D gene uncertain. V was cut by 7 bases and J by 5 bases, with 12 bases left in between. The CDR3 totals 12 residues. The V gene's germline CDR1 is MNHNS and CDR2 SASEGT. The CDR3 is CASIRVPDEQYF. CDR3 bases: TGTGCCAGCATCCGTGTCCCGGACGAGCAGTACTTC.

The DNA of the CDR3 is TGTGCCAGCAGTTTTTCTTCCGACGGCTGGTCGACTAGCGGGTTCTACGAGCAGTACTTC. Translation gives CASSFSSDGWSTSGFYEQYF. This chain joins TRBV2 and TRBJ2-7; 10 nucleotides line up with TRBD2. The CDR3 has 20 amino acids. The V gene's germline CDR1 is SNHLY and CDR2 FYNNEI. Unmatched junction bases numbered 22, after V lost 5 bases and J lost 3 bases.

On this clonotype: One end of the junction does not line up with germline, which may come from a read error. The chain couples TRBV18 to TRBJ2-7; possibly TRBD1 or TRBD2 for D (6 bases each). The DNA end favors TRBJ2-5, so the J call may be wrong. Germline lookup yields CDR1 KGHSH and CDR2 LQKENI. CDR3 length equals 12 residues. As DNA, the CDR3 is TGTACCAGCTCACGGGGGCGGGAGACCCAGTACTTC. Protein: CTSSRGRETQYF.

This clonotype has more than one count but fewer than ten. The chain links TRBV12-3 or TRBV12-4 to TRBJ1-1; no firm D call. V was cut by 5 bases and J by 1 base, with 8 bases left in between. The CDR3 runs 13 residues. The CDR3 sequence: CASSPRENTEAFF. The CDR3 DNA follows: TGTGCCAGCAGTCCGCGGGAGAACACTGAAGCTTTCTTT.

The chain joins TRBV20-1 to TRBJ2-5; 9 positions agree with TRBD2. Trimming took 6 bases from V and 2 from J; bases not matched to a gene: 7. The CDR3 spans 14 residues. Germline V gene sequence: CDR1 DFQATT, CDR2 SNEGSKA (reference sequence). CDR3 DNA sequence: TGCAGTGCCCTCGGGACTAGCCCACAAGAGACCCAGTACTTC. Its protein is CSALGTSPQETQYF.

The gene calls are TRBV7-9 and TRBJ2-7; D is possibly TRBD1 or TRBD2 (5 bases each). This CDR3 is built from 15 residues. The V end lost 2 bases, the J end lost 2 bases, and 13 bases lay between the germline ends. Germline lookup yields CDR1 SEHNR and CDR2 FQNEAQ (reference sequence). In DNA form, the CDR3 reads TGTGCCAGCAGCTTAAATCCAGGGAGCCCCTACGAGCAGTACTTC. Its protein product is CASSLNPGSPYEQYF. The full variable domain, its missing parts supplied by reference TRBV7-9 and TRBJ2-7, is DTGVSQNPRHKITKRGQNVTFRCDPISEHNRLYWYRQTLGQGPEFLTYFQNEAQLEKSRLLSDRFSAERPKGSFSTLEIQRTEQGDSAMYLCASSLNPGSPYEQYFGPGTRLTVT.

There are a few counts of this clonotype. This chain joins TRBV18 and TRBJ2-1, with 8 bases aligning to TRBD2. Germline V CDR1 and CDR2: KGHSH, LQKENI. Trimming removed 2 bases from V and 0 bases from J; junction bases left unmatched: 3. The CDR3 has 16 amino acids. This CDR3 is CASSPLAGNSYNEQFF. CDR3 sequence (DNA): TGTGCCAGCTCACCATTAGCGGGAAACTCCTACAATGAGCAGTTCTTC. The complete variable domain, with remaining parts taken from reference TRBV18 and TRBJ2-1, reads NAGVMQNPRHLVRRRGQEARLRCSPMKGHSHVYWYRQLPEEGLKFMVYLQKENIIDESGMPKERFSAEFPKEGPSILRIQQVVRGDSAAYFCASSPLAGNSYNEQFFGPGTRLTVL.

DNA of the CDR3: TGTGCCAGCAGTTCCACAGGGGCCCAGGGCTACACCTTC. It translates to CASSSTGAQGYTF. V gene TRBV27 combines with J gene TRBJ1-2, with TRBD1 identical over 7 bases. Unmatched junction bases numbered 7, after V lost 4 bases and J lost 8 bases. Germline V lookup: CDR1 MNHEY, CDR2 SMNVEV (reference sequence). CDR3 size: 13 residues.

This clonotype was observed a handful of times. J is TRBJ2-7 and V is TRBV7-2; D is unclear. Germline CDR1 reads SGHTA; CDR2 reads FQGNSA. The CDR3 totals 16 residues. The V and J ends lost 2 bases and 6 bases respectively, with 20 bases between them. The chain's CDR3 is CASSLLAVFGPSEQYF. The CDR3 DNA is TGTGCCAGCAGCTTATTGGCGGTATTCGGGCCCTCCGAGCAGTACTTC. The full variable domain, in which reference TRBV7-2 and TRBJ2-7 provide the parts outside the CDR3, is GAGVSQSPSNKVTEKGKDVELRCDPISGHTALYWYRQSLGQGLEFLIYFQGNSAPDKSGLPSDRFSAERTGGSVSTLTIQRTQQEDSAVYLCASSLLAVFGPSEQYFGPGTRLTVT.

V is TRBV12-3 or TRBV12-4 and J is TRBJ1-3; a possible D gene is TRBD1 (5 bases). V was pared by 2 bases and J by 0 bases, with 20 bases between. This CDR3 has 19 amino acids. The CDR3 loop reads CASSLTVFDGGYSGNTIYF. In DNA, the CDR3 is TGTGCCAGCAGTTTAACGGTCTTCGATGGGGGGTACTCTGGAAACACCATATATTTT.

This rearrangement joins TRBV5-4 to TRBJ2-1; D might be TRBD1 (5 bases). The CDR3 has 16 amino acids. Trimming took 7 bases from V and 7 from J, leaving 24 bases between them. Germline V gene lookup returns CDR1 SGHNT and CDR2 YYREEE (reference sequence). The CDR3 nucleotides are TGTGCCAGCGCCCAGGGAAATCGAGCCCCCCCTAATGAGCAGTTCTTC. It translates to CASAQGNRAPPNEQFF.

The count of this clonotype is one. CDR3 sequence reads: CASSLRISGGKADTQYF. For the CDR3, the DNA is TGTGCCAGCAGCTTAAGGATTAGCGGGGGGAAGGCAGATACGCAGTATTTT. This chain joins TRBV11-2 and TRBJ2-3, with 10 nucleotides matching TRBD2. The CDR3 has 17 residues. Germline CDR1 SGHAT, CDR2 FQNNGV. Germline trimming cut 2 bases from V and 4 bases from J; bases unmatched to any gene: 9.

This clonotype has a count of ten or more. CDR3 nucleotides: TGCGCCAGCAGCTACGACTTGAGGATCCCCGTTGAAGCTTTCTTT. Amino acid sequence: CASSYDLRIPVEAFF. The chain is built from TRBV5-1 and TRBJ1-1; no definite D call. Germline-derived CDR1 and CDR2 are SGHRS and YFSETQ. Trimming shortened V by 3 bases and J by 7 bases, and 19 bases separated the two germline ends. There are 15 residues in the CDR3.

This chain uses TRBV25-1 with TRBJ1-1; 9 nucleotides agree with TRBD1. J lost 3 bases, V lost 6 bases, and 5 bases had no gene match. The CDR3 spans 14 residues. CDR1 and CDR2 (germline): MGHDK, SYGVNS. CDR3: CASRDRGGYTEAFF. The CDR3, as DNA: TGTGCCAGCAGGGACAGGGGAGGCTACACTGAAGCTTTCTTT.

V and J are TRBV6-2 or TRBV6-3 and TRBJ2-5; 8 bases line up with TRBD2. The CDR3 extends over 13 amino acids. The germline V gene has CDR1 MNHEY and CDR2 SVGEGT. The J segment lost 7 bases and the V segment lost 6 bases, leaving 7 bases of the junction unmatched. Written as DNA, the CDR3 is TGTGCCAGCAGGCGGGAGGTAGAAAGGACCCAGTACTTC. The encoded protein is CASRREVERTQYF.

V gene TRBV4-2 combines with J gene TRBJ2-1, with D hard to call. Germline V CDR1 and CDR2: LGHNA, YNFKEQ. The CDR3 consists of 17 residues. V was trimmed by 0 bases and J by 0 bases, leaving 12 bases between them. CDR3 in amino acids: CASSQEVVTLSYNEQFF. The CDR3 DNA reads as TGTGCCAGCAGCCAAGAGGTGGTCACCCTCTCCTACAATGAGCAGTTCTTC.

This clonotype came up a few times. V gene TRBV20-1 combines with J gene TRBJ2-2; D uncertain. The germline V gene has CDR1 DFQATT and CDR2 SNEGSKA (reference sequence). This CDR3 has 14 residues. The ends were cut back, 3 bases at V and 0 bases at J, with 8 bases in the middle. The CDR3, as DNA: TGCAGTGCTAGGGCCGGGTCGAACACCGGGGAGCTGTTTTTT. Its translation: CSARAGSNTGELFF.

The rearrangement uses TRBV7-3 and TRBJ2-1; 12 bases agree with TRBD2. Trimming cost V 2 bases and J 5 bases; bases outside gene matches: 7. The CDR3 runs to 17 residues. Germline V gives CDR1 SGHTA, CDR2 FQGTGA. CDR3 sequence reads: CASSLLPRTSGNNEQFF. CDR3 sequence (DNA): TGTGCCAGCAGCTTACTCCCCCGGACTAGCGGGAACAATGAGCAGTTCTTC. The full variable domain, rest sourced from reference TRBV7-3 and TRBJ2-1, is GAGVSQTPSNKVTEKGKYVELRCDPISGHTALYWYRQSLGQGPEFLIYFQGTGAADDSGLPNDRFFAVRPEGSVSTLKIQRTERGDSAVYLCASSLLPRTSGNNEQFFGPGTRLTVL.

The CDR3 DNA reads as TGTGCCTGGGAGAACAGGGCCCGAGGAGTGGCCGAGCAGTACTTC. Translation gives CAWENRARGVAEQYF. V is TRBV30 and J is TRBJ2-7; D may be TRBD1 (6 bases). The germline CDR1 and CDR2 sequences are GTSNPN and SVGIG (reference sequence). The CDR3 length is 15 residues. V lost 5 bases to trimming and J lost 6 bases, with 23 bases between them.

The gene calls are TRBV27 and TRBJ1-5; 10 positions agree with TRBD1. Germline CDR1 reads MNHEY; CDR2 reads SMNVEV (reference sequence). The ends lost 6 bases at V and 4 bases at J; junction bases unmatched: 9. The CDR3 is made up of 16 amino acids. CDR3 sequence (DNA): TGTGCCAGCAGCCGGGACAGGGGTCTTATTAATCAGCCCCAGCATTTT. Its protein product is CASSRDRGLINQPQHF.

The J gene is TRBJ2-3, the V gene TRBV30, with unresolved D. The germline V and J ends were trimmed by 3 bases and 6 bases, with 16 bases remaining between them. Germline V CDR1 and CDR2: GTSNPN, SVGIG (reference sequence). The length of the CDR3 is 14 residues. For the CDR3, the DNA is TGTGCCTGGAGCGCTTCTCCCGGGCTGGATACGCAGTATTTT. Protein: CAWSASPGLDTQYF.